This TCR beta chain was captured in a study of identical twins. V was cut by 6 bases and J by 9 bases, with 12 bases left in between. Germline CDR1 KGHSH, CDR2 LQKENI. This CDR3 is 12 amino acids long. A single record per CDR3 protein comes from TCRdb applying MiXCR to the 5' RACE reads. The table has roughly 220,000 distinct CDR3 sequences, approximately 7.1% seen once; the top ten hold 14% to 15%. These data were also filed under a second study, of T cells expressing NK-cell markers. According to that study: The authors derived TCR beta repertoires from sorted CD3+CD56+NKG2C+, CD3+CD56+NKG2C- and CD3+CD56-NKG2C+ T cells. The dominant NKG2C+ clonotypes represented roughly 1.0-7.5% of CD8+ T cells in six donors.

The TCR originated in a woman between 18 and 30 years old in good health. This chain joins TRBV18 and TRBJ2-1; D unclear. Material for sequencing was CD8+ T cells sorted from blood. The CDR3 loop is CASSYQKGEQFF. CDR3 in DNA: TGTGCCAGCTCCTATCAGAAGGGTGAGCAGTTCTTC.